Each of the 24 T cell receptor beta chains below was sequenced from the same sample in a study of tumor-infiltrating lymphocytes in primary liver carcinoma. Germline DNA was also extracted, and blood RNA was taken from unsorted whole blood. Using a constant-region primer together with ProtoScript II reverse transcriptase, TCR beta cDNA was made from roughly 500 ng of total RNA. For TCR beta, libraries were produced by three nested multiplex PCR rounds using slightly modified ARM-PCR. The two initial PCR rounds, around 10 cycles each, used TRBV1-TRBV30 forward and C-beta reverse primers. TCRdb fed the multiplex PCR reads into MiXCR, producing one record per CDR3 protein. The sample lists a few hundred thousand distinct CDR3 sequences; around three fifths were seen once. Material: peripheral blood. These TCRs come from a woman in her twenties or thirties with primary liver carcinoma and hepatitis B virus infection.

Turning to this clonotype: One end of the junction varies from germline; a read error may be responsible. The chain has TRBV11-2 and TRBJ2-2; a possible D gene is TRBD1 (6 bases). This CDR3 spans 13 amino acids. The germline V gene encodes CDR1 SGHAT and CDR2 FQNNGV. The CDR3 DNA reads TGTGCCAGCAGACGGACAGTCACCGGGGAGCTGGTTTTT. As protein: CASRRTVTGELVF. The full variable domain, with the rest looked up from reference TRBV11-2 and TRBJ2-2, is EAGVAQSPRYKIIEKRQSVAFWCNPISGHATLYWYQQILGQGPKLLIQFQNNGVVDDSQLPKDRFSAERLKGVDSTLKIQPAKLEDSAVYLCASRRTVTGELVFGEGSRLTVL.

About this clonotype itself: No conserved phenylalanine or tryptophan ends this CDR3, so it is likely a read error. This rearrangement joins TRBV5-4 to TRBJ2-5; D remains ambiguous. The V and J ends lost 3 bases and 2 bases respectively, with 8 bases between them. The germline CDR1 and CDR2 sequences are SGHNT and YYREEE (reference sequence). The CDR3 covers 13 residues. CDR3 sequence (DNA): TGTGCCAGCAGCTCAATCCCACAAGAGACCCAGTACCTC. Translating gives CASSSIPQETQYL.

This clonotype was observed a handful of times. V usage is TRBV14 and J usage is TRBJ2-5, with D tentatively TRBD2 (5 bases). Germline CDR1 and CDR2: SGHDN and FVKESK. The CDR3 has 16 residues. Trimming cost V 0 bases and J 6 bases, with 17 bases left between them. CDR3 sequence (DNA): TGTGCCAGCAGCCAAGATCGGGCGGGCCCACGGCAGACCCAGTACTTC. Its protein product is CASSQDRAGPRQTQYF.

The chain joins TRBV28 to TRBJ2-3; 7 nucleotides agree with TRBD2. The V segment lost 10 bases and the J segment 3 bases; nucleotides outside the gene matches: 13. This CDR3 has 15 residues. Per germline, CDR1 MDHEN and CDR2 SYDVKM. CDR3 sequence reads: CANTQGSGWTDTQYF. CDR3 in DNA: TGTGCCAACACCCAGGGTAGCGGGTGGACAGATACGCAGTATTTT. Full variable domain (rest looked up from reference TRBV28 and TRBJ2-3): DVKVTQSSRYLVKRTGEKVFLECVQDMDHENMFWYRQDPGLGLRLIYFSYDVKMKEKGDIPEGYSVSREKKERFSLILESASTNQTSMYLCANTQGSGWTDTQYFGPGTRLTVL.

Remarks on this clonotype: One end of the junction varies from germline; a read error may be responsible. This rearrangement joins TRBV7-9 to TRBJ2-7; no clear D gene. The CDR3 has 12 amino acids. Germline loops: CDR1 SEHNR, CDR2 FQNEAQ (reference sequence). The CDR3: CSSSPTAYEQCF. The DNA for the CDR3 is TGTTCCAGCAGCCCCACAGCCTACGAGCAGTGCTTC.

This clonotype was found a few times. The chain employs TRBV4-2 and TRBJ2-2, with D possibly being TRBD2 (6 bases). Germline V lookup: CDR1 LGHNA, CDR2 YNFKEQ. The germline V and J ends were trimmed by 1 base and 7 bases, with 10 bases remaining between them. This CDR3 is built from 14 residues. The CDR3 reads CASSQAPDYGELFF. The CDR3 DNA reads as TGTGCCAGCAGCCAAGCCCCGGACTACGGGGAGCTGTTTTTT.

This clonotype showed up just a few times. The CDR3 loop is CASSPGTDRETQYF. CDR3 bases: TGTGCCAGCAGCCCCGGGACCGACCGCGAGACCCAGTACTTC. The chain couples TRBV5-4 to TRBJ2-5; D may match TRBD1 or TRBD2 (5 bases each). V was cut by 4 bases and J by 5 bases, with 15 bases left in between. This CDR3 has 14 residues. Germline V gene lookup returns CDR1 SGHNT and CDR2 YYREEE (reference sequence).

Details on this clonotype: A read error may account for a junction end that differs from germline. The genes are TRBV7-8 and TRBJ1-2; D unclear. Germline V CDR1 and CDR2: SGHVS, FQNEAQ. The CDR3 totals 11 residues. The CDR3 coding sequence is TGTGCCAGCAGCCTACGAGGGCGTGGGGCCTTC. It translates to CASSLRGRGAF. The full variable domain, with the rest looked up from reference TRBV7-8 and TRBJ1-2, is GAGVSQSPRYKVAKRGQDVALRCDPISGHVSLFWYQQALGQGPEFLTYFQNEAQLDKSGLPSDRFFAERPEGSVSTLKIQRTQQEDSAVYLCASSLRGRGAFGSGTRLTVV.

The V and J genes are TRBV29-1 and TRBJ1-3; D not resolved. V lost 4 bases and J lost 0, with 4 bases in between. The CDR3 has 12 amino acids. Germline CDR1 is SQVTM and CDR2 is ANQGSEA. Here the CDR3 DNA reads TGCAGCGTTGTGATCTCTGGAAACACCATATATTTT. It codes for CSVVISGNTIYF. Variable domain in full (rest from reference TRBV29-1 and TRBJ1-3): SAVISQKPSRDICQRGTSLTIQCQVDSQVTMMFWYRQQPGQSLTLIATANQGSEATYESGFVIDKFPISRPNLTFSTLTVSNMSPEDSSIYLCSVVISGNTIYFGEGSWLTVV.

The V gene is TRBV28, the J gene TRBJ1-2; possibly TRBD1 for D (5 bases). V lost 10 bases to trimming and J lost 5 bases, with 14 bases between them. The CDR3 loop spans 12 amino acids. CDR1 MDHEN and CDR2 SYDVKM come from the germline V gene. The CDR3 coding sequence is TGTGCCATCTTAGGGGAACGGTATGGCTACACCTTC. Translating it yields CAILGERYGYTF.

This clonotype has only a few counts. The CDR3 bases are TGTGCCAGCAGACCCCGGGGAGATACGCAGTATTTT. It is translated as CASRPRGDTQYF. The genes are TRBV6-2 or TRBV6-3 and TRBJ2-3, with TRBD2 as a possible D gene (5 bases). The V and J ends lost 6 bases and 5 bases respectively, with 9 bases between them. Germline-derived CDR1 and CDR2 are MNHEY and SVGEGT. The CDR3 length is 12 residues.

The chain has TRBV10-3 and TRBJ2-1, with 13 nucleotides matching TRBD2. This CDR3 has 13 amino acids. V lost 9 bases, J lost 8 bases, and 4 bases stayed unmatched. Germline V gene sequence: CDR1 ENHRY, CDR2 SYGVKD. The CDR3 bases are TGTGCCATAGGACTAGCGGGAGATCATGAGCAGTTCTTC. Translation gives CAIGLAGDHEQFF.

This clonotype was found a few times. This chain joins TRBV28 and TRBJ1-5; a possible D gene is TRBD1 (6 bases). In germline, CDR1 is MDHEN, CDR2 SYDVKM. Trimming removed 5 bases at V and 6 bases at J, with 14 bases between. The CDR3 runs 14 residues. The DNA for the CDR3 is TGTGCCAGCAGTCCCCCGGGGGGCATTCAGCCCCAGCATTTT. This codes for CASSPPGGIQPQHF. The entire variable domain, with the rest obtained from reference TRBV28 and TRBJ1-5, is as follows: DVKVTQSSRYLVKRTGEKVFLECVQDMDHENMFWYRQDPGLGLRLIYFSYDVKMKEKGDIPEGYSVSREKKERFSLILESASTNQTSMYLCASSPPGGIQPQHFGDGTRLSIL.

V is TRBV11-2 and J is TRBJ1-2, with 8 bases fitting TRBD1. The germline gives CDR1 SGHAT, CDR2 FQNNGV. The CDR3 has 13 amino acids. Trimming cost V 4 bases and J 6 bases; bases outside gene matches: 4. This CDR3 is CASSWDRTHGYTF. Written as DNA, the CDR3 is TGTGCCAGCAGCTGGGACAGGACTCATGGCTACACCTTC.

This clonotype was observed at least ten times. This chain connects TRBV6-2 or TRBV6-3 to TRBJ2-7, with a tentative D call TRBD1 (6 bases). Trimming removed 8 bases at V and 7 bases at J, with 18 bases between. This CDR3 contains 13 residues. Germline CDR1 reads MNHEY; CDR2 reads SVGEGT. The CDR3 nucleotides are TGTGCCAGCGTTGGGCAGGGGATGCGGGAGCAGTACTTC. It is translated as CASVGQGMREQYF.

With regard to this clonotype: The junction shows a germline mismatch at one end, possibly a read error. The CDR3 spells CAGPLRTGSSYEQYF. The CDR3 nucleotides read TGCGCCGGCCCACTCCGGACAGGGTCCTCCTACGAGCAGTACTTC. The V gene is TRBV6-5, the J gene TRBJ2-7; the match to TRBD1 covers 8 bases. This CDR3 contains 15 residues. Germline-derived CDR1 and CDR2 are MNHEY and SVGAGI.

Remarks on this clonotype: A read error may produce the germline difference seen at one junction end. The V call is TRBV6-5, the J call TRBJ2-1; 15 nucleotides match TRBD2. This CDR3 has 16 residues. In germline, CDR1 is MNHEY, CDR2 SVGAGI. The CDR3 DNA sequence: TGTGCCAGCAGCCCCCGCGGGACTAGCGGGAGGTTTGAGCACTTCTTC. It codes for CASSPRGTSGRFEHFF.

Remarks on this clonotype: A clone one base away is much larger, so this may be a read error. V gene TRBV6-6 combines with J gene TRBJ1-1; no definite D call. CDR1 and CDR2 from the germline V gene are MNHNY and SVGAGI (reference sequence). V was cut by 2 bases and J by 10 bases, with 11 bases left in between. The length of the CDR3 is 12 residues. The CDR3 loop reads CASSYSGEVAFF. The CDR3 nucleotides are TGTGCCAGCAGTTACAGTGGGGAGGTAGCTTTCTTT.

This clonotype has ten or more counts. This chain connects TRBV6-2 or TRBV6-3 to TRBJ2-7, with 9 bases fitting TRBD1. CDR1 is MNHEY, CDR2 SVGEGT, per germline. The CDR3 spans 17 residues. V shed 3 bases, J shed 2 bases, and the junction held 11 bases outside the gene matches. The CDR3: CASSYGPWDRDPYEQYF. The CDR3 DNA reads TGTGCCAGCAGTTATGGTCCCTGGGACAGGGACCCCTACGAGCAGTACTTC.

As concerns this clonotype: A much larger clone differs from this one at a single base, so this may be a read error. The CDR3 bases are TGTGCCAACAGCCAAGGAGGTAGCGGGGACTCCTACAATGAGCAGTTCTTC. Protein product: CANSQGGSGDSYNEQFF. The rearrangement joins TRBV4-2 to TRBJ2-1; TRBD2 aligns across 8 bases. The CDR3 has 17 residues. Germline assignment: CDR1 LGHNA and CDR2 YNFKEQ.

CDR3 protein: CAWSVHPTSNEQFF. Here the CDR3 DNA reads TGTGCCTGGAGTGTACATCCGACTAGTAATGAGCAGTTCTTC. This chain uses TRBV30 with TRBJ2-1; maybe TRBD2 (6 bases). V lost 0 bases to trimming and J lost 7 bases, with 13 bases between them. The CDR3 is 14 residues long. In germline, CDR1 is GTSNPN, CDR2 SVGIG (reference sequence).

This clonotype has more than one count but fewer than ten. V gene TRBV6-1 combines with J gene TRBJ2-5, with 7 nucleotides matching TRBD2. With 4 bases clipped from V and 2 bases from J, the junction kept 7 bases outside the gene matches. Germline V lookup: CDR1 MNHNS, CDR2 SASEGT. The CDR3 length is 15 residues. The CDR3 is CASSALTSRQETQYF. The CDR3 DNA follows: TGTGCCAGCAGTGCCTTGACTAGCAGGCAAGAGACCCAGTACTTC.

Details on this clonotype: A read error is possible here, since a much larger clone lies one base away. This likely comes from a read error, as the CDR3 has no conserved phenylalanine or tryptophan at its end. The chain joins TRBV4-1 to TRBJ2-2; the match to TRBD2 covers 12 bases. Germline V gene lookup returns CDR1 MGHRA and CDR2 YSYEKL. After removal of 7 bases from V and 5 bases from J, the junction contained 11 bases not matched to a gene. This CDR3 is 17 amino acids long. CDR3 loop: CASTILAGGPGTGELFI. The CDR3 coding sequence is TGCGCCAGCACCATACTAGCGGGAGGCCCTGGGACCGGGGAGCTGTTTATT.

This clonotype appeared many times. This chain joins TRBV12-3 or TRBV12-4 and TRBJ2-5, with 9 bases identical to TRBD2. V shed 6 bases and J 2 bases; nucleotides not matched to a gene: 1. This CDR3 is built from 13 residues. The CDR3 DNA follows: TGTGCCAGCAGGAGCGGGGGGCAAGAGACCCAGTACTTC. Its translation: CASRSGGQETQYF.